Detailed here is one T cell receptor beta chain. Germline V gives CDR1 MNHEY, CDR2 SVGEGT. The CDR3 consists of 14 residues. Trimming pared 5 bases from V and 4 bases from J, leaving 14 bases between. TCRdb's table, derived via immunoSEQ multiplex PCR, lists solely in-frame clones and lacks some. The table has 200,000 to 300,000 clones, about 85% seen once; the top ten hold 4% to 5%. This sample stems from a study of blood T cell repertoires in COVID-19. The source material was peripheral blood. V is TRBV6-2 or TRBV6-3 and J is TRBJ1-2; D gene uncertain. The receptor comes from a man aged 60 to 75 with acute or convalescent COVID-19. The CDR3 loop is CASSSGRTLYGYTF. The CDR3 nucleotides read TGTGCCAGCAGTAGCGGACGGACGCTCTATGGCTACACCTTC.